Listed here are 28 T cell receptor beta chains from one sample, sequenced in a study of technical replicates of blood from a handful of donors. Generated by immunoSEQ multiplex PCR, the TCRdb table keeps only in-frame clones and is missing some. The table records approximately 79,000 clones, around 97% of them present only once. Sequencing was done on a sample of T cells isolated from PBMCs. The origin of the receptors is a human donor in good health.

The CDR3 DNA follows: TGCGCCAGCAGCTTGGATGGGACAGGGGGCACTGGCTACACCTTC. Translated, it gives CASSLDGTGGTGYTF. The genes are TRBV5-1 and TRBJ1-2, with 12 bases identical to TRBD1. CDR1 and CDR2 from the germline V gene are SGHRS and YFSETQ. The V gene end was trimmed by 0 bases and the J gene end by 7 bases; junction bases not matched to a gene: 4. This CDR3 has 15 residues.

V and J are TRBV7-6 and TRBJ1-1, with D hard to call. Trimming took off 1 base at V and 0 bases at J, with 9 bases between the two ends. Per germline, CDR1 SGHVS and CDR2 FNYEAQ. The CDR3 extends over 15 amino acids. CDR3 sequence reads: CASSLEVGVNTEAFF. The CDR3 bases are TGTGCCAGCAGCTTAGAGGTCGGGGTGAACACTGAAGCTTTCTTT.

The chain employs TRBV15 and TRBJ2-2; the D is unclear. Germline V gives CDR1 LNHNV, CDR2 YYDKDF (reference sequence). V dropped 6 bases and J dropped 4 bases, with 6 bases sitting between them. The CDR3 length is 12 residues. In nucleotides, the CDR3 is TGTGCCACCAGGGCCGCCACCGGGGAGCTGTTTTTT. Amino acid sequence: CATRAATGELFF.

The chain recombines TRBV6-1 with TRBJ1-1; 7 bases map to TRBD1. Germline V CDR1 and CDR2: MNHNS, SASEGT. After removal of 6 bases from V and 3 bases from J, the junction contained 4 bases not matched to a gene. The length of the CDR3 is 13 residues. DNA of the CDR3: TGTGCCAGCAGCCCTACAGGGGACACTGAAGCTTTCTTT. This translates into CASSPTGDTEAFF.

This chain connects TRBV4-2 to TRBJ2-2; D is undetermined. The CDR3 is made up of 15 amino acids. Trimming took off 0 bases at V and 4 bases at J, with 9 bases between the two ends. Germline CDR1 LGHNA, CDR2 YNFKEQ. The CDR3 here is CASSQEINFTGELFF. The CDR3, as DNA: TGTGCCAGCAGCCAAGAAATAAACTTCACCGGGGAGCTGTTTTTT.

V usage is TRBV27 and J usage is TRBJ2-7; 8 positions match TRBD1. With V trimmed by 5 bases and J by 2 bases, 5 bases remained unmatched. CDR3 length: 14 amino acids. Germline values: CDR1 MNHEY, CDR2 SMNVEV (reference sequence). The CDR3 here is CASSAGTGAYEQYF. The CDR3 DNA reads TGTGCCAGCAGTGCCGGGACAGGCGCCTACGAGCAGTACTTC.

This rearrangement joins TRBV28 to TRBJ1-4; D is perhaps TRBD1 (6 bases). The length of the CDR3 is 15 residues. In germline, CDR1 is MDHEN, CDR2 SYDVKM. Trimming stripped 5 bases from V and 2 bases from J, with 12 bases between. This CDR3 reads CASSTGSATNEKLFF. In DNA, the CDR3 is TGTGCCAGCAGTACAGGGAGTGCGACTAATGAAAAACTGTTTTTT.

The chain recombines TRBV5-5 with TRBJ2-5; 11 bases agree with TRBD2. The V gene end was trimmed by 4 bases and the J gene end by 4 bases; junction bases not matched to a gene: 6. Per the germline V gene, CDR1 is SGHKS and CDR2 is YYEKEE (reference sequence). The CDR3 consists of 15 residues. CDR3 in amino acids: CASSRGLAGGETQYF. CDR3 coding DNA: TGTGCCAGCAGCCGGGGGCTAGCGGGAGGAGAGACCCAGTACTTC.

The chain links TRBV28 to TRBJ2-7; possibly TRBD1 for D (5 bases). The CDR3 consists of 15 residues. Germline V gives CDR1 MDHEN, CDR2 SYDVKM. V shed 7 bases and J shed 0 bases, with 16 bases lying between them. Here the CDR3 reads CASTLGESPSYEQYF. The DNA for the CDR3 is TGTGCCAGCACCTTAGGGGAATCCCCCTCCTACGAGCAGTACTTC.

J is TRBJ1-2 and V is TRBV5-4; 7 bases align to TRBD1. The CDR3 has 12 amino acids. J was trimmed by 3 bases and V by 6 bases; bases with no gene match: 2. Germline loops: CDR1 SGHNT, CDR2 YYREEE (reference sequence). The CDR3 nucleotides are TGTGCCAGCACCGGACAGGACTATGGCTACACCTTC. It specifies CASTGQDYGYTF.

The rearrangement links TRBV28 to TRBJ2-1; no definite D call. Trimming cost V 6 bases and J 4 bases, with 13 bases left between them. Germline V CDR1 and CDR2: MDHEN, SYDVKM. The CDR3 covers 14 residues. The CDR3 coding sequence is TGTGCCAGCAGAAAGATGGCCCCATACAATGAGCAGTTCTTC. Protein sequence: CASRKMAPYNEQFF.

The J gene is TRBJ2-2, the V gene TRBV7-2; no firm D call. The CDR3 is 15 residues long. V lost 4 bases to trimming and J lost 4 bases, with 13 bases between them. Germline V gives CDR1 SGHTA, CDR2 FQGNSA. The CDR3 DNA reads TGTGCCAGCAGCTCTAGTCCCGTTAGCACCGGGGAGCTGTTTTTT. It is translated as CASSSSPVSTGELFF.

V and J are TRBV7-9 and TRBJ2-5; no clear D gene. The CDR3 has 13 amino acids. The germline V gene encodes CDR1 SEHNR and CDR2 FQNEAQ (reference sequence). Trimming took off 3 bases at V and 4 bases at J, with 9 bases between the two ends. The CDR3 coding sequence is TGTGCCAGCAGCTTGGGCGCGAGAGAGACCCAGTACTTC. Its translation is CASSLGARETQYF.

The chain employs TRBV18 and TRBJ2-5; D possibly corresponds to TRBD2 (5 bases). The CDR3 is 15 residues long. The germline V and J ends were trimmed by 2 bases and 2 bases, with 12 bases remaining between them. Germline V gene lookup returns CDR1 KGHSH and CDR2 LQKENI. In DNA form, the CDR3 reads TGTGCCAGCTCACCAAAGGAGGTAGGGCAAGAGACCCAGTACTTC. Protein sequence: CASSPKEVGQETQYF.

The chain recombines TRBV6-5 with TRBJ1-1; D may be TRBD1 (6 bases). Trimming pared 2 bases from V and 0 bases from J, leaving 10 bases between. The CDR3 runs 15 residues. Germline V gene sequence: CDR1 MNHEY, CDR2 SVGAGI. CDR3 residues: CASSYAGELNTEAFF. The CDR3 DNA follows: TGTGCCAGCAGTTACGCAGGGGAGTTGAACACTGAAGCTTTCTTT.

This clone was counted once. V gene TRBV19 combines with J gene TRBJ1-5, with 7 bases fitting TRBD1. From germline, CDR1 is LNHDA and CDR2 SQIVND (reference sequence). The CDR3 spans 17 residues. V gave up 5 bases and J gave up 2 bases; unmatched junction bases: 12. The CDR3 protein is CASSPGLGGRGNQPQHF. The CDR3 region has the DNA TGTGCCAGTAGTCCCGGATTAGGGGGCAGAGGCAATCAGCCCCAGCATTTT.

This CDR3 reads CASSLWRGSTDTQYF. The CDR3 DNA follows: TGTGCCAGCAGTTTATGGCGGGGGAGCACAGATACGCAGTATTTT. V and J are TRBV27 and TRBJ2-3, with 7 positions matching TRBD2. The V gene end was trimmed by 1 base and the J gene end by 0 bases; junction bases not matched to a gene: 1. Germline-derived CDR1 and CDR2 are MNHEY and SMNVEV (reference sequence). The CDR3 is made up of 15 amino acids.

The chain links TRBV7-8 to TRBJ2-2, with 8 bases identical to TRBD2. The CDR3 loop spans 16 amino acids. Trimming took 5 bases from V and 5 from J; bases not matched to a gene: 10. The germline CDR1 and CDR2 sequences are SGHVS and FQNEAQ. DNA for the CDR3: TGTGCCAGCAGCCCTCCGGGACTAGGGATTACCGGGGAGCTGTTTTTT. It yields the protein CASSPPGLGITGELFF.

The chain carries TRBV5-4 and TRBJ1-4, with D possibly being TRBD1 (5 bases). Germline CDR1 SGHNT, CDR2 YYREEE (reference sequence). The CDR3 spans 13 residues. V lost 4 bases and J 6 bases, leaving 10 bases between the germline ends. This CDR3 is CASSIDRDEKLFF. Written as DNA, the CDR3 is TGTGCCAGCAGCATCGACAGAGATGAAAAACTGTTTTTT.

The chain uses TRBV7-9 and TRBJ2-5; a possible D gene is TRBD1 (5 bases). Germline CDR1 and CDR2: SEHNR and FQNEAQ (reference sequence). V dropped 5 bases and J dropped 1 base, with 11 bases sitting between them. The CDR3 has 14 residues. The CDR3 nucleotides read TGTGCCAGCAGCCCACAGACAGCCCAAGAGACCCAGTACTTC. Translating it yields CASSPQTAQETQYF.

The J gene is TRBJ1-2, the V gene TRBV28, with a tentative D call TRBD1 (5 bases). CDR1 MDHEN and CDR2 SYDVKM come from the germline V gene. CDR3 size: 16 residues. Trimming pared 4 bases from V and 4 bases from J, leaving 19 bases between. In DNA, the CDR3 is TGTGCCAGCAGTTCCCCAGCCGCAGGGTTCGGCTATGGCTACACCTTC. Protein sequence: CASSSPAAGFGYGYTF.

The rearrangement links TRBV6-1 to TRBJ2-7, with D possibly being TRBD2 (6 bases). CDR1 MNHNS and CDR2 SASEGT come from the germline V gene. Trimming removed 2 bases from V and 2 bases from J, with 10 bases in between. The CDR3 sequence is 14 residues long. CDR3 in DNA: TGTGCCAGCAGTGAATTCGGGGGACCCTACGAGCAGTACTTC. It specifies CASSEFGGPYEQYF.

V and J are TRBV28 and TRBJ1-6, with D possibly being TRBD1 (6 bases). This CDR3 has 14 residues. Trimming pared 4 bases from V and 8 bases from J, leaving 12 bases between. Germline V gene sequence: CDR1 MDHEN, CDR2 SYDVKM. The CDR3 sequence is CASSYRVGDSPLHF. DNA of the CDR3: TGTGCCAGCAGTTACAGGGTTGGGGATTCACCCCTCCACTTT.

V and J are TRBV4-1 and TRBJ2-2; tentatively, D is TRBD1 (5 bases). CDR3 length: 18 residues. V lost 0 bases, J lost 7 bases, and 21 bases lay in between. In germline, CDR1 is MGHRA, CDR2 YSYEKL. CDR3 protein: CASSQEVPTPGIIGELFF. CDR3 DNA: TGCGCCAGCAGCCAAGAAGTACCGACCCCAGGGATTATCGGGGAGCTGTTTTTT.

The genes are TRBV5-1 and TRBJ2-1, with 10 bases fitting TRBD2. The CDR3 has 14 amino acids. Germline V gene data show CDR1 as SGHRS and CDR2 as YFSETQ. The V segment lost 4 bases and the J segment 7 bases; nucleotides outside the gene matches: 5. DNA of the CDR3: TGCGCCAGCAGCGACGCTAGCGGGAGTAATGAGCAGTTCTTC. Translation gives CASSDASGSNEQFF.

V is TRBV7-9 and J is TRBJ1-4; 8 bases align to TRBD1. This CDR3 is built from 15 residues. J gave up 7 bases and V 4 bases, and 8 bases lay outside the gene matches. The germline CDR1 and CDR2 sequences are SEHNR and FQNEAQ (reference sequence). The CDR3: CASSSDRVVGEKLFF. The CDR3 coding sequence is TGTGCCAGCAGCTCGGACAGGGTTGTTGGTGAAAAACTGTTTTTT.

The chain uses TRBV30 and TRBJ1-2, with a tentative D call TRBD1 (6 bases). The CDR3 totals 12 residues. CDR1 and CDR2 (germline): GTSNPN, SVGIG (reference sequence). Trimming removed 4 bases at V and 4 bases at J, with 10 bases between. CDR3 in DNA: TGTGCCTGGAAGGGGGGGCTCTATGGCTACACCTTC. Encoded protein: CAWKGGLYGYTF. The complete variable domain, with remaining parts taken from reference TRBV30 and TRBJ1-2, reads SQTIHQWPATLVQPVGSPLSLECTVEGTSNPNLYWYRQAAGRGLQLLFYSVGIGQISSEVPQNLSASRPQDRQFILSSKKLLLSDSGFYLCAWKGGLYGYTFGSGTRLTVV.

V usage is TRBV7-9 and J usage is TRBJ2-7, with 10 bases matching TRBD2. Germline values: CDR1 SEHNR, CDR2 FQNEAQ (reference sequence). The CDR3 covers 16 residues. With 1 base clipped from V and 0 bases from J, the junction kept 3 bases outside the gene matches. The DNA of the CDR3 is TGTGCCAGCAGCTTAGTTAGCGGGAGGAGCTCCTACGAGCAGTACTTC. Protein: CASSLVSGRSSYEQYF.